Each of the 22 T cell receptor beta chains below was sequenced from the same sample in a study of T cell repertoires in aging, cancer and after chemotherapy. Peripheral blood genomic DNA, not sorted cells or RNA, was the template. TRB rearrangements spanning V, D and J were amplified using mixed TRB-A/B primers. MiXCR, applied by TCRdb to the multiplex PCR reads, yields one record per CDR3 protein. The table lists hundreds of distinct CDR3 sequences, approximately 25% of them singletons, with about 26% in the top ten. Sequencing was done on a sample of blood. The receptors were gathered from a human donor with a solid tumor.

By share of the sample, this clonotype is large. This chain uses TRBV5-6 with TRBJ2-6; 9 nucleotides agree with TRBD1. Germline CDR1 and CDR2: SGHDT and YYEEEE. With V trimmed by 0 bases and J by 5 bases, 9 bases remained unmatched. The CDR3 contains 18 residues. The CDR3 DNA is TGTGCCAGCAGCTTGGCCCGGGACAGGGTTGTAAGGGCCAACGTCCTGACTTTC. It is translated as CASSLARDRVVRANVLTF.

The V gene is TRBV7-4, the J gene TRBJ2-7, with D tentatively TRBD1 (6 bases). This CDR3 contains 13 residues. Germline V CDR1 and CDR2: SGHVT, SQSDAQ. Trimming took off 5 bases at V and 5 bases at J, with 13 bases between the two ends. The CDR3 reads CASSPTGTHEQYF. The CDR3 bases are TGTGCCAGCAGCCCCACAGGGACCCACGAGCAGTACTTC.

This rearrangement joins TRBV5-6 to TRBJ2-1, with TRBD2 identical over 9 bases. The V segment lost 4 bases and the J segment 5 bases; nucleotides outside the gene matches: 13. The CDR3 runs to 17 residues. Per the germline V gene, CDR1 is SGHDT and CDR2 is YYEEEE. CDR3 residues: CASSPLAGLPFNNEQFF. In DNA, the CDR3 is TGTGCCAGCAGCCCGCTAGCGGGGTTACCTTTTAACAATGAGCAGTTCTTC. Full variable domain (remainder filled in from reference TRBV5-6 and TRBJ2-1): DAGVTQSPTHLIKTRGQQVTLRCSPKSGHDTVSWYQQALGQGPQFIFQYYEEEERQRGNFPDRFSGHQFPNYSSELNVNALLLGDSALYLCASSPLAGLPFNNEQFFGPGTRLTVL.

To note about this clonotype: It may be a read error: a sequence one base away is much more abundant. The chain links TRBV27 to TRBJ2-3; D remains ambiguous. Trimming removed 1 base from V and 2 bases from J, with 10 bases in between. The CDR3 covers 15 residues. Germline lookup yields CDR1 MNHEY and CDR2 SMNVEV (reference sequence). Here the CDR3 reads CASSLFPIHTDTQYF. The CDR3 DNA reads TGTGCCAGCAGTTTATTCCCCATCCACACAGATACGCAGTATTTT.

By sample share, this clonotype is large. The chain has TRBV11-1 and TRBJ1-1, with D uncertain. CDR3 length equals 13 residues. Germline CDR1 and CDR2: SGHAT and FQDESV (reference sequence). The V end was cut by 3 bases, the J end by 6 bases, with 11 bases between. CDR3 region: CASSFGWGAEAFF. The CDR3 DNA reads TGTGCCAGCAGCTTTGGGTGGGGAGCTGAAGCTTTCTTT.

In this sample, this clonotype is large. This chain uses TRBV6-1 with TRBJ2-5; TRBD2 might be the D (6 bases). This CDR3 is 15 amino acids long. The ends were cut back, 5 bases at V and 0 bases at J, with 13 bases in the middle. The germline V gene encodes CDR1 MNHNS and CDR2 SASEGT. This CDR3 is CASSWDWLYQETQYF. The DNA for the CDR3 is TGTGCCAGCAGTTGGGACTGGTTGTACCAAGAGACCCAGTACTTC.

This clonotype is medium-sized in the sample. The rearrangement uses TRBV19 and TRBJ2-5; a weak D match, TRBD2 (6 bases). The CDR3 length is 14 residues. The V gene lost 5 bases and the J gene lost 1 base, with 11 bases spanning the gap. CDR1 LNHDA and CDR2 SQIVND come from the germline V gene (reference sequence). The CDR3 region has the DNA TGTGCCAGTAGTTCCCGGGACTTCCAAGAGACCCAGTACTTC. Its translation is CASSSRDFQETQYF. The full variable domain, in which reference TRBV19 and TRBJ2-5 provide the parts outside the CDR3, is DGGITQSPKYLFRKEGQNVTLSCEQNLNHDAMYWYRQDPGQGLRLIYYSQIVNDFQKGDIAEGYSVSREKKESFPLTVTSAQKNPTAFYLCASSSRDFQETQYFGPGTRLLVL.

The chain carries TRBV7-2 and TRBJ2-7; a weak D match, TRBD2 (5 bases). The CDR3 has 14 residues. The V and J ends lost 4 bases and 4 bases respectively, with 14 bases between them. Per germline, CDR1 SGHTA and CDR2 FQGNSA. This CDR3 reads CASSWGSEPYEQYF. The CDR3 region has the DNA TGTGCCAGCAGCTGGGGTAGCGAGCCGTACGAGCAGTACTTC.

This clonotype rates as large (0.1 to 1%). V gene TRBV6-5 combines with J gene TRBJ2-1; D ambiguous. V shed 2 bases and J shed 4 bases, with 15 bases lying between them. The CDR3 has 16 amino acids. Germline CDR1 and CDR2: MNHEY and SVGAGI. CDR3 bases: TGTGCCAGCAGTTACAGCGCGAGCTCGAGGTACAATGAGCAGTTCTTC. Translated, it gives CASSYSASSRYNEQFF.

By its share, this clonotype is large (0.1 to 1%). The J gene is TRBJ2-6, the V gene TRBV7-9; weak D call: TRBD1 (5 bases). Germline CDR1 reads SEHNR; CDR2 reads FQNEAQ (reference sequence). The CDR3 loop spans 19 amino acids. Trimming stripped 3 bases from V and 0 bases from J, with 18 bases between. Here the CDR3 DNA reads TGTGCCAGCAGCTTCGGCGGCCGACTTCAGGGCTCTGGGGCCAACGTCCTGACTTTC. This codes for CASSFGGRLQGSGANVLTF.

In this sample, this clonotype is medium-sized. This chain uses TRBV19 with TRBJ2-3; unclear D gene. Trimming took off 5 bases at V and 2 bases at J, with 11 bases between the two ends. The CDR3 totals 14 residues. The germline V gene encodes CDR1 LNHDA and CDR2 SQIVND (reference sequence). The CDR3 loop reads CASSSDPFTDTQYF. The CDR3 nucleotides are TGTGCCAGTAGTTCGGACCCCTTCACAGATACGCAGTATTTT. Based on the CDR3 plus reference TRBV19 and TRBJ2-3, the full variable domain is DGGITQSPKYLFRKEGQNVTLSCEQNLNHDAMYWYRQDPGQGLRLIYYSQIVNDFQKGDIAEGYSVSREKKESFPLTVTSAQKNPTAFYLCASSSDPFTDTQYFGPGTRLTVL.

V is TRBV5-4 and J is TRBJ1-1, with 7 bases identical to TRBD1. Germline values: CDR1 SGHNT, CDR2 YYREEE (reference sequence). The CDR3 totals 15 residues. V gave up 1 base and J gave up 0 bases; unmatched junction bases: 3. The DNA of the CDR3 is TGTGCCAGCAGCTTGCCGGGACAGTTGAACACTGAAGCTTTCTTT. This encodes CASSLPGQLNTEAFF.

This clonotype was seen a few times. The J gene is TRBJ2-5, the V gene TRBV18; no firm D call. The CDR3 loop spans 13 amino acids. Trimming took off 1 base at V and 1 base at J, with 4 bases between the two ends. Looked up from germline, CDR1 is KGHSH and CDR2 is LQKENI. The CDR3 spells CASSPRSQETQYF. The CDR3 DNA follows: TGTGCCAGCTCACCACGGTCCCAAGAGACCCAGTACTTC. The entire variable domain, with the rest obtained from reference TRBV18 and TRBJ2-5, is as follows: NAGVMQNPRHLVRRRGQEARLRCSPMKGHSHVYWYRQLPEEGLKFMVYLQKENIIDESGMPKERFSAEFPKEGPSILRIQQVVRGDSAAYFCASSPRSQETQYFGPGTRLLVL.

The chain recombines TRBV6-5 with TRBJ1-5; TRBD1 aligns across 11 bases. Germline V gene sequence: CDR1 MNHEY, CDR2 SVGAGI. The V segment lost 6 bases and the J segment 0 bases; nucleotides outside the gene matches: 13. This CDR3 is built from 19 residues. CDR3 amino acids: CASSPSGTGGPSSNQPQHF. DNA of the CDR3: TGTGCCAGCAGCCCATCCGGGACAGGGGGACCGAGTAGCAATCAGCCCCAGCATTTT.

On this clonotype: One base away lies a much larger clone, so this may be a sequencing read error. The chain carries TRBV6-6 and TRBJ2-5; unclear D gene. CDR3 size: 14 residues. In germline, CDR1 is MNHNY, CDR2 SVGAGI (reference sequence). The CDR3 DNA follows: TGTGCCAGCAGTATAACACCCCCCTTGGAGACCCAGTGCTTC. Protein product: CASSITPPLETQCF.

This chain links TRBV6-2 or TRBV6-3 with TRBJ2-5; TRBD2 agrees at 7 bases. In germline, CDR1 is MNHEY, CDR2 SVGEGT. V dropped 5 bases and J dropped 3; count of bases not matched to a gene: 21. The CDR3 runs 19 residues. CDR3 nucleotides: TGTGCCAGCAGTCCTCCCTGGACTAGAAACTTAATAATGAAAGAGACCCAGTACTTC. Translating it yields CASSPPWTRNLIMKETQYF.

The CDR3, as DNA: TGTGCCAGCAGCCGATCGGGGGGGCTTACAGATACGCAGTATTTT. This translates into CASSRSGGLTDTQYF. This chain joins TRBV13 and TRBJ2-3; 8 positions agree with TRBD2. The V gene's germline CDR1 is PRHDT and CDR2 FYEKMQ (reference sequence). This CDR3 has 15 residues. Trimming took 5 bases from V and 3 from J; bases not matched to a gene: 7.

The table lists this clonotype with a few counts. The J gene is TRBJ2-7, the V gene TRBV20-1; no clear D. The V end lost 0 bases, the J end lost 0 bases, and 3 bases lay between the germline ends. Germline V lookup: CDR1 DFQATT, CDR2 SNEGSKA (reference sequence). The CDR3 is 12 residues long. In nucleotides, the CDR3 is TGCAGTGCTAGAGACAACTCCTACGAGCAGTACTTC. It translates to CSARDNSYEQYF.

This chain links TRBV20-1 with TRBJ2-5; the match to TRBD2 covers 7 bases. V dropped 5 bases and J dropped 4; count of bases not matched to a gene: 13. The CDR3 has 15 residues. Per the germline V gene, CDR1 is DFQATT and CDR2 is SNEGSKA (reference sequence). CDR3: CSAPPPLAQAETQYF. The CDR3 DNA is TGCAGTGCTCCCCCCCCACTAGCGCAGGCAGAGACCCAGTACTTC.

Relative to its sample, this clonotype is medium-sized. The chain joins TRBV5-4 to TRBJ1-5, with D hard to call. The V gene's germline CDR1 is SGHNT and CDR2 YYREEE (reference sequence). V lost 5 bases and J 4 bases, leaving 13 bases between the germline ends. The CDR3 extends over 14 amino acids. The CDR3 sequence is CASSLDGPNQPQHF. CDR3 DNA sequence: TGTGCCAGCAGTCTGGACGGGCCAAATCAGCCCCAGCATTTT.

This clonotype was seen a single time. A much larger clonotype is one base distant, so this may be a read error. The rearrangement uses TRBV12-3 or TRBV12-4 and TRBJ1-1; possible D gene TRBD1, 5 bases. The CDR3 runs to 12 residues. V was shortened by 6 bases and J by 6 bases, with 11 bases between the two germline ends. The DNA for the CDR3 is TGTGCCAGCAGCCTTCTGGGGGCTGAAGCTTTCTTT. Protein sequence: CASSLLGAEAFF.

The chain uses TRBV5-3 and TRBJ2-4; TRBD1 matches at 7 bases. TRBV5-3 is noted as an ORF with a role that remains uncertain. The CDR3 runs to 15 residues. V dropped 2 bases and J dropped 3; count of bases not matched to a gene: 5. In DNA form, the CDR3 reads TGTGCCAGAAGCTTAGGAGGACAGGTCAAAAACATTCAGTACTTC. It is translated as CARSLGGQVKNIQYF.